The present T cell receptor (beta chain) was sequenced within a study of T cell repertoires in cytomegalovirus infection. Overall study context: Public TCR beta signatures were indicative of both CMV infection and a matching HLA type.

MiXCR was run by TCRdb on the reads, yielding one entry per CDR3 protein. The table includes about 140,000 distinct CDR3 sequences, about 6.5% detected once. The V gene's germline CDR1 is SEHNR and CDR2 FQNEAQ (reference sequence). The CDR3 length is 13 residues. The V end lost 1 base, the J end lost 7 bases, and 11 bases lay between the germline ends. Overall study results and limits: HLA-C-restricted CMV-specific TCR beta clonotypes prevailed in the ex vivo response.

Concerning this clonotype itself: The antigen remains unidentified.

The sequenced material came from PBMCs. The clonotype originates from a human donor in good health (CMV status not recorded). Some clones in this sample may be carry-over from other donors' samples. This chain connects TRBV7-9 to TRBJ2-7; no firm D call. The CDR3 DNA reads TGTGCCAGCAGCTTAGGTGGGCCACTGGAGCAGTACTTC. Translation: CASSLGGPLEQYF. Full variable domain (outside the CDR3, taken from reference TRBV7-9 and TRBJ2-7): DTGVSQNPRHKITKRGQNVTFRCDPISEHNRLYWYRQTLGQGPEFLTYFQNEAQLEKSRLLSDRFSAERPKGSFSTLEIQRTEQGDSAMYLCASSLGGPLEQYFGPGTRLTVT.